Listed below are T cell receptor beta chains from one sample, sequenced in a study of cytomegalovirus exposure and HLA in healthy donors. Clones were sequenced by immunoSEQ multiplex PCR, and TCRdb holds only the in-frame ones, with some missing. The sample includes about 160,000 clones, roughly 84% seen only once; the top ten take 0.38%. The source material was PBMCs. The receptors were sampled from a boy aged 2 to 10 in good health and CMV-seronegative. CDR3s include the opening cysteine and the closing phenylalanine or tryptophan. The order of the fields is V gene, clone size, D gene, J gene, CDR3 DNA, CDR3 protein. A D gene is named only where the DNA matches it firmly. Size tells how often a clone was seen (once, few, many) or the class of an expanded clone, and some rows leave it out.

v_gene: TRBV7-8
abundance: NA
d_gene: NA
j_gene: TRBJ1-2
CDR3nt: TGTGCCAGCAGCTTAGTTGGCAGCGGGGATTCTAAAGGCTACACCTTC
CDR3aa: CASSLVGSGDSKGYTF

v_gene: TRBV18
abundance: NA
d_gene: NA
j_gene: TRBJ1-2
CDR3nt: TGTGCCAGCTCACCGACCGGACAGATATCTGGCTATGGCTACACCTTC
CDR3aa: CASSPTGQISGYGYTF

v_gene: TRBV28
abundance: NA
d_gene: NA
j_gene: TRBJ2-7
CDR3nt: TGTGCCAGCAGTTCTTACTCCTACGAGCAGTACTTC
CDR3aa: CASSSYSYEQYF

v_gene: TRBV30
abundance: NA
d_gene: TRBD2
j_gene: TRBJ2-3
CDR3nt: TGTGCCTGGTCTAGCGGGAGAAGCACAGATACGCAGTATTTT
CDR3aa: CAWSSGRSTDTQYF

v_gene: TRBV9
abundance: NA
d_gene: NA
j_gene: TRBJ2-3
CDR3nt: TGTGCCAGCAGCACACGACCGACAGGCGACACAGATACGCAGTATTTT
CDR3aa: CASSTRPTGDTDTQYF

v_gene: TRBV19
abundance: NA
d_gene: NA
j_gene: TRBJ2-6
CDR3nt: TGTGCCAGTAGTATACGACACGGCTCTGGGGCCAACGTCCTGACTTTC
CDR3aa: CASSIRHGSGANVLTF

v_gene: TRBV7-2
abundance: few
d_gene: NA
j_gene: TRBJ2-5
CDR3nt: TGTGCCAGCAGCCCGCGGGCCCGAGGGCAAGAGACCCAGTACTTC
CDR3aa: CASSPRARGQETQYF

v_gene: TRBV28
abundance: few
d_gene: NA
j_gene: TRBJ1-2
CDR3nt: TGTGCCAGCAGTTTACTCTTGGCCGATCGTCTCTATGGCTACACCTTC
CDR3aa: CASSLLLADRLYGYTF

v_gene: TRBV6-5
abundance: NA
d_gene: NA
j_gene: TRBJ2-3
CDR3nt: TGTGCCAGCAGTCGAGGTGGAGATACGCAGTATTTT
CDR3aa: CASSRGGDTQYF

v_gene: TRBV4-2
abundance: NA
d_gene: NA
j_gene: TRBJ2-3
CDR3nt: TGTGCCAGCAGCCAAGAGGCGGGGACTCCTAGCACAGATACGCAGTATTTT
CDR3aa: CASSQEAGTPSTDTQYF

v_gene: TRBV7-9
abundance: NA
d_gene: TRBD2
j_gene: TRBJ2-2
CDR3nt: TGTGCCAGCAGCTTGACACTAGCGGGGTACACCGGGGAGCTGTTTTTT
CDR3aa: CASSLTLAGYTGELFF

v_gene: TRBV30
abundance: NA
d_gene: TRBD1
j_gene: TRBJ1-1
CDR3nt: TGTGCCGTACAGGGGGCTGGAGCTTTCTTT
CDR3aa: CAVQGAGAFF

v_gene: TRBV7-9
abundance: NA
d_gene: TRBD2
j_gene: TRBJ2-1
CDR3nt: TGTGCCAGCAGCTTGCGCGGGAGCTCCTACAATGAGCAGTTCTTC
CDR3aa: CASSLRGSSYNEQFF

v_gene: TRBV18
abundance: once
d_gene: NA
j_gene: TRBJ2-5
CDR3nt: TGTGCCAGCTCCCGGGACTACCAAGAGACCCAGTACTTC
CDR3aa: CASSRDYQETQYF

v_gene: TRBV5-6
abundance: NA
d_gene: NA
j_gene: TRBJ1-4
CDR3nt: TGTGCCAGCAGCTTGAGTCGCCCGAGAAATGAAAAACTGTTTTTT
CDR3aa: CASSLSRPRNEKLFF

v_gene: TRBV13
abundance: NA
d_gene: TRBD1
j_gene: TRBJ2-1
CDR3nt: TGTGCCAGCAGCTTGGACAGGGGCACTTACAATGAGCAGTTCTTC
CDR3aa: CASSLDRGTYNEQFF

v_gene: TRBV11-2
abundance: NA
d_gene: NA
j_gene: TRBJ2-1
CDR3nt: TGTGCCAGCAGCCTATCGGGAAAGCAGTTCTTC
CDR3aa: CASSLSGKQFF

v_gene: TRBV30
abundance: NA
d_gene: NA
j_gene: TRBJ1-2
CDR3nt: TGTGCCTCAGACACGGGGGGGGCCTTTAAAGGCTACACCTTC
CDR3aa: CASDTGGAFKGYTF